A selection of T cell receptor beta chains follows, all from one sample in a study of cytomegalovirus exposure and HLA in healthy donors. Method: immunoSEQ multiplex PCR; TCRdb's copy keeps in-frame clones and lacks some. Its listing shows 35,000 to 50,000 clones. Sequencing was carried out using PBMCs. These receptors all come from a woman aged 25 to 39 in good health and CMV-seropositive. Both conserved end residues are part of each CDR3. D genes are given only for firm matches. Size is omitted from some rows. Given values are once, few, many or a class for expanded clones.

TRBJ1-1 NA TRBV18 TRBD1 TGTGCCAGCTCACCAAAGGAGGGGGCGAAGGCTTTCTTT CASSPKEGAKAFF
TRBJ1-6 NA TRBV19 TRBD1 TGTGCCAGTAGTCATACCGGGACAGTTAATTCACCCCTCCACTTT CASSHTGTVNSPLHF
TRBJ1-2 NA TRBV6-5 TRBD1 TGTGCCAGCAGGCGACAGGGGTCCTATGGCTACACCTTC CASRRQGSYGYTF
TRBJ1-1 NA TRBV6-5 NA TGTGCCAGCAGCCCTAGGTTGAACACTGAAGCTTTCTTT CASSPRLNTEAFF
TRBJ1-2 NA TRBV18 TRBD1 TGTGCCAGCTCACCCCCGGACAGGCTGGGGTATGGCTACACCTTC CASSPPDRLGYGYTF
TRBJ2-7 NA TRBV5-1 TRBD2 TGCGCCAGCAGCATCGGGACTAGTAAACTCGAGCAGTACTTC CASSIGTSKLEQYF
TRBJ1-2 NA TRBV11-1 NA TGTGCCAGCAGCTCCCAGGGTTATCGCTACACCTTC CASSSQGYRYTF
TRBJ2-5 NA TRBV5-8 TRBD2 TGTGCCAGCAGCTTGGTGGTCGGGGGGGCCCAGGAGGAGACCCAGTACTTC CASSLVVGGAQEETQYF
TRBJ1-2 NA TRBV14 TRBD1 TGTGCCAGCAGCGGACAGGTTTCGGCTAACTATGGCTACACCTTC CASSGQVSANYGYTF
TRBJ1-5 NA TRBV27 NA TGTGCCAGCAGCCTTCCCAATCAGCCCCAGCATTTT CASSLPNQPQHF
TRBJ1-2 NA TRBV6-1 NA TGTGCCAGCAGTCCCCGGGAGGAGCCTAACTATGGCTACACCTTC CASSPREEPNYGYTF
TRBJ1-3 NA TRBV5-6 NA TGTGCCAGCACCATAGCTGACTCCGGGACAAAGGATTTT CASTIADSGTKDF
TRBJ1-1 NA TRBV30 TRBD1 TGTGCCAGCCTACAGGGGCGGCGGAACACTGAAGCTTTCTTT CASLQGRRNTEAFF
TRBJ2-1 NA TRBV29-1 TRBD2 TGCAGCGTTGAGGGACTAGCTTCCTTGCACAATGAGCAGTTCTTC CSVEGLASLHNEQFF
TRBJ1-1 NA TRBV14 TRBD1 TGTGCCAGCAGCCCCCACCGACAGGGCACTGAAGCTTTCTTT CASSPHRQGTEAFF
TRBJ2-5 NA TRBV7-9 TRBD1 TGTGCCAGCAGCTTAAGGACAGGGACAGTACAGTACTTC CASSLRTGTVQYF
TRBJ2-2 NA TRBV27 NA TGTGCCAGCAGTTTAAGGTTATCGGGATGGGGTACCGGGGAGCTGTTTTTT CASSLRLSGWGTGELFF
TRBJ1-1 NA TRBV6-1 TRBD1 TGTGCCACCTCGGGACAGGGTAACACTGAAGCTTTCTTT CATSGQGNTEAFF
TRBJ2-7 NA TRBV5-6 TRBD1 TGTGCCAGCAGCTTGATGGACAGGGGTCGGAAGATCTACGAGCAGTACTTC CASSLMDRGRKIYEQYF
TRBJ2-7 NA TRBV6-5 NA TGTGCCAGCAGTTCGGAGGGACTCTCCCAAAACTTC CASSSEGLSQNF
TRBJ2-7 NA TRBV2 NA TGTGCCAGCAGGGGGGGTCCGTCCTACGAGCAGTACTTC CASRGGPSYEQYF
TRBJ2-7 NA TRBV27 TRBD1 TGTGCCAGCAGTTTGCAAACAGGGGGTGTACTAACCGCGGAGCAGTACTTC CASSLQTGGVLTAEQYF
TRBJ2-6 NA TRBV6-1 NA TGTGCCAGCAGTGCCCGAGTGGGGGGGCCTGGGGCCAACGTCCTGACTTTC CASSARVGGPGANVLTF
TRBJ2-7 NA TRBV2 TRBD1 TGTGCCAGCAGTGCCCGGGACAGGGGCTACGAGCAGTACTTC CASSARDRGYEQYF
TRBJ1-1 large TRBV28 NA TGTGCCAGCAGTTCTACAGTTATGAACACTGAAGCTTTCTTT CASSSTVMNTEAFF
TRBJ2-1 NA TRBV19 NA TGTGCCAGTAGTATCTATACCTCCTACAATGAGCAGTTCTTC CASSIYTSYNEQFF
TRBJ2-7 NA TRBV19 NA TGTGCCAGTAGTATAGGAGGAATCTACGAGCAGTACTTC CASSIGGIYEQYF
TRBJ1-2 NA TRBV5-6 NA TGTGCCAGCAGCTTCTCGGACAGATATGGCTACACCTTC CASSFSDRYGYTF
TRBJ1-5 NA TRBV11-2 NA TGTGCCAGCAGCTTAGACTGGCAGGGAAGCAATCAGCCCCAGCATTTT CASSLDWQGSNQPQHF
TRBJ1-3 NA TRBV9 NA TGTGCCAGCAGCCCCAACTCTGGAAACACCATATATTTT CASSPNSGNTIYF
TRBJ1-1 NA TRBV7-2 TRBD1 TGTGCCAGCAGCCCCGACAGGGGGGACACTGAAGCTTTCTTT CASSPDRGDTEAFF
TRBJ2-7 NA TRBV19 TRBD1 TGTGCCAGTAGTATTCGGGGACAGGACTACGAGCAGTACTTC CASSIRGQDYEQYF
TRBJ2-2 NA TRBV6-1 TRBD2 TGTGCCAGCAGTGTTTTTAGCGGGGCCAACACCGGGGAGCTGTTTTTT CASSVFSGANTGELFF
TRBJ1-4 NA TRBV13 NA TGTGCCAGCAGCTTAAACAGGGCCGGGGAAAAACTGTTTTTT CASSLNRAGEKLFF
TRBJ1-2 NA TRBV6-1 TRBD1 TGTGCCAGCAGTGCGGACAGGGGGGTCGCTAACTATGGCTACACCTTC CASSADRGVANYGYTF
TRBJ2-1 NA TRBV6-4 TRBD2 TGTGCCAGCAGTGACTTGAAGAGCGGGGGGGCGGATGAGCAGTTCTTC CASSDLKSGGADEQFF
TRBJ1-2 NA TRBV7-9 TRBD1 TGTGCCAGCAGCCTGGCCGGGACAGAGAATGGCTACACCTTC CASSLAGTENGYTF
TRBJ1-1 NA TRBV11-2 NA TGTGCCAGCAGCTTAGTGGCAGGGTTGAACACTGAAGCTTTCTTT CASSLVAGLNTEAFF
TRBJ1-6 NA TRBV11-2 TRBD1 TGTGCCAGCAGCTTAGATGACAGGGGCAATTCACCCCTCCACTTT CASSLDDRGNSPLHF
TRBJ1-1 NA TRBV27 NA TGTGCCAGCAGTTTACGGGTCCCATATCCGAACACTGAAGCTTTCTTT CASSLRVPYPNTEAFF
TRBJ1-5 NA TRBV19 NA TGTGCCAGTAGTATCGGCGGGCAGCCCCAGCATTTT CASSIGGQPQHF
TRBJ2-3 NA TRBV10-3 NA TGTGCCATCAGTGAGGGGGCCAGCACAGATACGCAGTATTTT CAISEGASTDTQYF